The 18 T cell receptor beta chains given below trace back to one sample, sequenced in a study of blood T cell repertoires in COVID-19. The assay was immunoSEQ multiplex PCR, and TCRdb's table has in-frame clones only and misses some. The table records about 140,000 clones, 70% to 90% of them present only once. Sequenced input: peripheral blood. The receptors originated from a human donor in a cohort sampled during active COVID-19.

The V call is TRBV11-2, the J call TRBJ1-3; 7 bases are shared with TRBD1. The V and J ends lost 6 bases and 0 bases, in that order; junction bases with no gene match: 11. The CDR3 is 17 residues long. Per germline, CDR1 SGHAT and CDR2 FQNNGV. The CDR3 DNA reads TGTGCCAGCAGTTCTTACAGGGGCCGGGACTCTGGAAACACCATATATTTT. Protein: CASSSYRGRDSGNTIYF.

The chain carries TRBV28 and TRBJ2-3; 12 bases map to TRBD2. The CDR3 covers 18 residues. V shed 4 bases, J shed 1 base, and the junction held 9 bases outside the gene matches. Looked up from germline, CDR1 is MDHEN and CDR2 is SYDVKM. CDR3 in amino acids: CASSSTRLAGDGTDTQYF. The CDR3 nucleotides are TGTGCCAGCAGTTCCACCCGACTAGCGGGGGATGGCACAGATACGCAGTATTTT.

This clone was recorded once. CDR3 amino acids: CASSQGRGTTPLHF. The CDR3 DNA sequence: TGTGCCAGCAGCCAAGGCAGGGGGACCACACCCCTCCACTTT. The rearrangement joins TRBV3-1 (or the pseudogene TRBV3-2) to TRBJ1-6; the match to TRBD1 covers 7 bases. Germline loops: CDR1 LGHDT, CDR2 YNNKEL (reference sequence). There are 14 residues in the CDR3. J was trimmed by 11 bases and V by 1 base; bases with no gene match: 5.

This sequence joins TRBV4-2 and TRBJ1-2, with 7 positions matching TRBD1. The CDR3 sequence is 14 residues long. The germline gives CDR1 LGHNA, CDR2 YNFKEQ. V was pared by 1 base and J by 4 bases, with 3 bases of the junction left unmatched. The CDR3 coding sequence is TGTGCCAGCAGCCAAGGGGCAGGGGGCTATGGCTACACCTTC. It encodes CASSQGAGGYGYTF.

The chain employs TRBV19 and TRBJ2-1, with 9 positions matching TRBD1. Losses at the gene ends were 5 bases for V and 4 bases for J; bases not matched to a gene: 15. This CDR3 is 18 amino acids long. CDR1 and CDR2 from the germline V gene are LNHDA and SQIVND (reference sequence). The CDR3 protein is CASSAPPGQGSKYNEQFF. The CDR3 bases are TGTGCCAGTAGTGCACCCCCGGGACAGGGATCAAAATACAATGAGCAGTTCTTC.

The V and J genes are TRBV5-1 and TRBJ1-1; 9 nucleotides match TRBD1. CDR3 length equals 15 residues. Germline CDR1 reads SGHRS; CDR2 reads YFSETQ. V was clipped by 4 bases and J by 8 bases; unmatched bases: 12. CDR3 DNA: TGCGCCAGCAGCCGGCCCGGGACAGGGAGGCTCGAAGCTTTCTTT. Its protein is CASSRPGTGRLEAFF.

J is TRBJ2-5 and V is TRBV28; TRBD2 aligns across 7 bases. Germline V gene sequence: CDR1 MDHEN, CDR2 SYDVKM. This CDR3 comprises 15 residues. V dropped 4 bases and J dropped 7; count of bases not matched to a gene: 12. CDR3 coding DNA: TGTGCCAGCAGTTCCCCCGGGGGGAGGCGAGGGACCCAGTACTTC. It yields the protein CASSSPGGRRGTQYF. Full variable domain (missing parts from reference TRBV28 and TRBJ2-5): DVKVTQSSRYLVKRTGEKVFLECVQDMDHENMFWYRQDPGLGLRLIYFSYDVKMKEKGDIPEGYSVSREKKERFSLILESASTNQTSMYLCASSSPGGRRGTQYFGPGTRLLVL.

The chain carries TRBV18 and TRBJ2-6; TRBD1 aligns across 7 bases. This CDR3 spans 18 amino acids. V trimming: 3 bases; J trimming: 0 bases; junction bases outside the gene matches: 8. Germline CDR1 reads KGHSH; CDR2 reads LQKENI. In DNA form, the CDR3 reads TGTGCCAGCTCACCCTGGGGACAGCCTTTCTCTGGGGCCAACGTCCTGACTTTC. Protein product: CASSPWGQPFSGANVLTF.

This clone was detected only once. The chain joins TRBV2 to TRBJ2-7; 9 nucleotides line up with TRBD2. There are 16 residues in the CDR3. The junction had 12 bases not matched to a gene; V was cut back by 4 bases and J by 5 bases. Looked up from germline, CDR1 is SNHLY and CDR2 is FYNNEI. The CDR3 nucleotides read TGTGCCAGCAGTGTCCGGGGACTAGCAACTTGGGACGAGCAGTACTTC. This gives the protein CASSVRGLATWDEQYF.

The V gene is TRBV10-2, the J gene TRBJ2-1, with no clear D. The CDR3 is 17 amino acids. Looked up from germline, CDR1 is WSHSY and CDR2 is SAAADI. Trimming took 2 bases from V and 0 from J, leaving 14 bases between them. CDR3 loop: CASSEPTDSSSYNEQFF. The CDR3 DNA follows: TGCGCCAGCAGTGAGCCGACTGACTCAAGCTCCTACAATGAGCAGTTCTTC.

This chain connects TRBV11-3 to TRBJ2-1; the match to TRBD1 covers 7 bases. CDR3 length: 16 residues. Germline CDR1 is SGHNT and CDR2 is YENEEA. Trimming at V came to 1 base and at J to 2 bases, leaving 5 bases not matched to a gene. CDR3 sequence reads: CASSLGRQGAYNEQFF. The CDR3 nucleotides read TGTGCCAGCAGCTTAGGGAGGCAGGGGGCCTACAATGAGCAGTTCTTC.

The chain combines TRBV4-1 with TRBJ2-2; D may be TRBD2 (6 bases). The CDR3 is 16 amino acids. From germline, CDR1 is MGHRA and CDR2 YSYEKL. V lost 1 base and J 7 bases, leaving 16 bases between the germline ends. CDR3 sequence (DNA): TGCGCCAGCAGCCAAGCGGTAATAGCGGCGTACGGGGAGCTGTTTTTT. It codes for CASSQAVIAAYGELFF.

V usage is TRBV29-1 and J usage is TRBJ1-1, with D tentatively TRBD1 (5 bases). Germline CDR1 and CDR2: SQVTM and ANQGSEA. The V end lost 5 bases, the J end lost 1 base, and 11 bases lay between the germline ends. This CDR3 contains 13 residues. The CDR3 nucleotides read TGCAGCGTTCGCCCCCAGGGGAACACTGAAGCTTTCTTT. Translated: CSVRPQGNTEAFF.

This chain connects TRBV2 to TRBJ2-5, with 7 positions matching TRBD1. The CDR3 spans 14 residues. Trimming at V came to 4 bases and at J to 3 bases, leaving 5 bases not matched to a gene. Germline V gene lookup returns CDR1 SNHLY and CDR2 FYNNEI. CDR3 in DNA: TGTGCCAGCAGTGTAGGACAGGCCGAAGAGACCCAGTACTTC. Translation gives CASSVGQAEETQYF.

This clone was detected a few times. This chain uses TRBV29-1 with TRBJ1-2; 8 bases fit TRBD1. This CDR3 has 12 amino acids. Per germline, CDR1 SQVTM and CDR2 ANQGSEA. V lost 7 bases to trimming and J lost 8 bases; unmatched junction nucleotides: 9. The CDR3 sequence is CSGGDRFAGYTF. In DNA, the CDR3 is TGCAGCGGGGGGGACAGGTTTGCGGGCTACACCTTC.

The chain employs TRBV4-1 and TRBJ2-1; D perhaps matches TRBD2 (6 bases). CDR1 is MGHRA and CDR2 is YSYEKL in the germline V gene. Trimming left V 0 bases short and J 5 bases short, with 17 bases between. The length of the CDR3 is 17 residues. The CDR3 protein is CASSQDALALTDNEQFF. In DNA, the CDR3 is TGCGCCAGCAGCCAAGATGCCCTAGCGCTGACAGACAATGAGCAGTTCTTC.

The V call is TRBV7-9, the J call TRBJ2-7; D is undetermined. This CDR3 region has 13 residues. CDR1 and CDR2 from the germline V gene are SEHNR and FQNEAQ (reference sequence). Trimming took 0 bases from V and 2 from J, leaving 5 bases between them. This CDR3 reads CASSLAAAYEQYF. Written as DNA, the CDR3 is TGTGCCAGCAGCTTAGCTGCAGCCTACGAGCAGTACTTC. Full variable domain (rest looked up from reference TRBV7-9 and TRBJ2-7): DTGVSQNPRHKITKRGQNVTFRCDPISEHNRLYWYRQTLGQGPEFLTYFQNEAQLEKSRLLSDRFSAERPKGSFSTLEIQRTEQGDSAMYLCASSLAAAYEQYFGPGTRLTVT.

J is TRBJ2-7 and V is TRBV18; TRBD1 aligns across 10 bases. The CDR3 totals 14 residues. The germline gives CDR1 KGHSH, CDR2 LQKENI. V shed 6 bases and J 7 bases; nucleotides not matched to a gene: 9. The CDR3: CASSPGDRGWEQYF. In DNA form, the CDR3 reads TGTGCCAGCTCGCCAGGGGACAGGGGATGGGAGCAGTACTTC.